Presented here are 27 T cell receptor beta chains from one specimen sequenced in a study of T cells in Graves' hyperthyroidism and ophthalmopathy. Authors of the study amplified TCR beta CDR3 regions from RNA transcripts. During a first-round RT-PCR of the TCR CDR3, the HTBI primer set was used. In TCRdb, the multiplex PCR reads were re-called with MiXCR into one record per CDR3 protein. Among about 300,000 distinct CDR3 sequences listed, approximately 16% were seen once. Sequencing used blood. Receptor source: a man aged 30 to 39 with Graves' hyperthyroidism.

In this sample, this clonotype turned up many times. This chain uses TRBV7-2 with TRBJ2-5; tentative D call: TRBD2 (6 bases). Germline assignment: CDR1 SGHTA and CDR2 FQGNSA. V shed 2 bases and J shed 2 bases, with 21 bases lying between them. The CDR3 runs to 18 residues. CDR3: CASSLTYPPGGAQETQYF. The DNA of the CDR3 is TGTGCCAGCAGCTTAACCTACCCCCCTGGCGGGGCACAAGAGACCCAGTACTTC.

V usage is TRBV11-2 and J usage is TRBJ2-1; TRBD2 matches 11 bases. Germline-derived CDR1 and CDR2 are SGHAT and FQNNGV. V was pared by 5 bases and J by 9 bases, with 12 bases of the junction left unmatched. The CDR3 totals 16 residues. CDR3 coding DNA: TGTGCCAGCAGCGAACCGGGTAGCGGGAGGGCGGGTGAGCAGTTCTTC. It yields the protein CASSEPGSGRAGEQFF.

The V gene is TRBV11-2, the J gene TRBJ2-1; D gene unclear. The germline V and J ends were trimmed by 2 bases and 3 bases, with 8 bases remaining between them. The CDR3 totals 14 residues. Looked up from germline, CDR1 is SGHAT and CDR2 is FQNNGV. The CDR3 nucleotides are TGTGCCAGCAGCTTAAAATACAGCTACAATGAGCAGTTCTTC. Protein sequence: CASSLKYSYNEQFF.

This clonotype has just a few counts. The CDR3 nucleotides are TGCAGAGTTGGTACCCATCAGCCCCAGCATTTT. This codes for CRVGTHQPQHF. This sequence joins TRBV20-1 and TRBJ1-5; no firm D call. The CDR3 length is 11 residues. The germline V gene encodes CDR1 DFQATT and CDR2 SNEGSKA (reference sequence).

The genes are TRBV11-2 and TRBJ2-3, with D perhaps being TRBD1 or TRBD2 (5 bases each). Germline V lookup: CDR1 SGHAT, CDR2 FQNNGV. The CDR3 contains 15 residues. The germline V and J ends were trimmed by 7 bases and 0 bases, with 14 bases remaining between them. The CDR3 DNA reads TGTGCCAGCAACCCCGGGACGTCTAGCACAGATACGCAGTATTTT. It translates to CASNPGTSSTDTQYF.

This clonotype was counted at least ten times. V is TRBV2 and J is TRBJ1-2; D is unresolved. V was shortened by 3 bases and J by 0 bases, with 11 bases between the two germline ends. Germline V gene data show CDR1 as SNHLY and CDR2 as FYNNEI. The CDR3 covers 15 residues. The CDR3 region has the DNA TGTGCCAGCAGTGAGGCGAGCGGAACTAACTATGGCTACACCTTC. Its protein is CASSEASGTNYGYTF.

This clonotype was seen only a few times. The chain carries TRBV5-1 and TRBJ2-5, with TRBD2 matching over 10 bases. The germline CDR1 and CDR2 sequences are SGHRS and YFSETQ. With V trimmed by 4 bases and J by 2 bases, 8 bases remained unmatched. The length of the CDR3 is 16 residues. CDR3 nucleotides: TGCGCCAGCAGCCGCCGACTACTAGCGGGACAAGAGACCCAGTACTTC. Protein sequence: CASSRRLLAGQETQYF.

Details on this clonotype: Being one base from a much bigger clone, this may be a read error. The chain has TRBV20-1 and TRBJ2-7; 9 bases are shared with TRBD2. This CDR3 contains 16 residues. Germline values: CDR1 DFQATT, CDR2 SNEGSKA (reference sequence). CDR3: CSARDRQREASYEPYF. The CDR3 bases are TGCAGTGCTAGAGATCGACAGCGGGAGGCGTCCTACGAGCCGTACTTC.

This chain joins TRBV6-6 and TRBJ2-2, with 9 bases that match TRBD2. Germline V gene sequence: CDR1 MNHNY, CDR2 SVGAGI (reference sequence). V trimming: 2 bases; J trimming: 0 bases; junction bases outside the gene matches: 4. The CDR3 is made up of 17 amino acids. DNA of the CDR3: TGTGCCAGCAGTTACCATGGACTAGCGCCGAACACCGGGGAGCTGTTTTTT. Protein sequence: CASSYHGLAPNTGELFF.

The rearrangement links TRBV6-6 to TRBJ1-5; D not certain. The V and J ends lost 2 bases and 8 bases respectively, with 10 bases between them. The CDR3 has 13 amino acids. Germline values: CDR1 MNHNY, CDR2 SVGAGI (reference sequence). CDR3 region: CASSYRATEPQHF. CDR3 DNA sequence: TGTGCCAGCAGTTACCGGGCCACGGAGCCCCAGCATTTT.

This clonotype has ten or more counts. The V and J genes are TRBV27 and TRBJ1-1; D possibly corresponds to TRBD1 (6 bases). The CDR3 is 12 amino acids. Germline V gives CDR1 MNHEY, CDR2 SMNVEV (reference sequence). V lost 2 bases to trimming and J lost 6 bases, with 7 bases between them. CDR3 DNA sequence: TGTGCCAGCAGTTTAGCAGGGGCTGAAGCTTTCTTT. It codes for CASSLAGAEAFF.

The genes are TRBV20-1 and TRBJ2-4, with 10 bases aligning to TRBD2. V lost 4 bases and J lost 1; bases outside the gene matches: 7. Germline-derived CDR1 and CDR2 are DFQATT and SNEGSKA (reference sequence). The length of the CDR3 is 16 residues. DNA for the CDR3: TGCAGTGCTACTAGACCGGGACTAGCGGCCAAAAACATTCAGTACTTC. Its protein product is CSATRPGLAAKNIQYF.

The chain has TRBV9 and TRBJ2-7; 9 bases agree with TRBD1. The CDR3 is 15 amino acids. Looked up from germline, CDR1 is SGDLS and CDR2 is YYNGEE. The trim removed 0 bases at V and 3 bases at J, leaving 4 bases unmatched. The CDR3 here is CASSVEGTGSYEQYF. CDR3 DNA sequence: TGTGCCAGCAGCGTAGAGGGGACAGGGAGCTACGAGCAGTACTTC. Together with reference TRBV9 and TRBJ2-7, the CDR3 gives the full variable domain: DSGVTQTPKHLITATGQRVTLRCSPRSGDLSVYWYQQSLDQGLQFLIQYYNGEERAKGNILERFSAQQFPDLHSELNLSSLELGDSALYFCASSVEGTGSYEQYFGPGTRLTVT.

There are many counts of this clonotype. This chain links TRBV10-3 with TRBJ2-1, with D unresolved. The length of the CDR3 is 13 residues. Germline assignment: CDR1 ENHRY and CDR2 SYGVKD. Between the trimmed V and J ends, which lost 0 bases and 7 bases, there was a span of 7 bases. The CDR3 loop is CAISESNSNEQFF. The CDR3 bases are TGTGCCATCAGTGAGTCGAATTCTAATGAGCAGTTCTTC.

This clonotype was counted many times. The genes are TRBV7-8 and TRBJ2-1; 7 nucleotides agree with TRBD2. Unmatched junction bases numbered 3, after V lost 0 bases and J lost 7 bases. Looked up from germline, CDR1 is SGHVS and CDR2 is FQNEAQ. The CDR3 loop spans 14 amino acids. CDR3 coding DNA: TGTGCCAGCAGCTTAGCTGGGACTATGAATGAGCAGTTCTTC. Translating gives CASSLAGTMNEQFF.

The table lists this clonotype with a count of one. The chain has TRBV9 and TRBJ1-2; the D gene is possibly TRBD1 (5 bases). CDR3 length: 14 amino acids. Germline V CDR1 and CDR2: SGDLS, YYNGEE. Between the trimmed V and J ends, which lost 0 bases and 8 bases, there was a span of 14 bases. The CDR3 sequence: CASSVATGEWGYTF. The CDR3 nucleotides read TGTGCCAGCAGCGTAGCTACGGGGGAGTGGGGCTACACCTTC.

This clonotype was detected many times. The chain is built from TRBV12-3 or TRBV12-4 and TRBJ2-1; D is unclear. The CDR3 sequence is 11 residues long. V shed 3 bases and J shed 8 bases, with 5 bases lying between them. The CDR3 bases are TGTGCCAGCAGTTTTTTGCATGAGCAGTTCTTC. Amino acid sequence: CASSFLHEQFF.

This clonotype has at least ten counts. CDR3 in amino acids: CSGHITGELFF. The DNA of the CDR3 is TGCAGCGGACACATCACCGGGGAGCTGTTTTTT. The V call is TRBV29-1, the J call TRBJ2-2, with D hard to call. Looked up from germline, CDR1 is SQVTM and CDR2 is ANQGSEA. CDR3 size: 11 residues. Deletions cut 7 bases from V and 4 bases from J, with 7 bases between.

The V gene is TRBV20-1, the J gene TRBJ1-2, with D maybe TRBD1 (5 bases). Trimming shortened V by 0 bases and J by 3 bases, and 14 bases separated the two germline ends. In germline, CDR1 is DFQATT, CDR2 SNEGSKA (reference sequence). This CDR3 is built from 15 residues. The CDR3 DNA reads TGCAGTGCTAGAGATGGCCAGGGTCCTTACTATGGCTACACCTTC. Amino acid sequence: CSARDGQGPYYGYTF.

This clonotype appeared many times. The V and J genes are TRBV3-1 and TRBJ2-5, with D perhaps matching TRBD1 (6 bases). The CDR3 extends over 15 amino acids. Deletions cut 3 bases from V and 5 bases from J, with 16 bases between. Germline loops: CDR1 LGHDT, CDR2 YNNKEL (reference sequence). The CDR3 DNA is TGTGCCAGCAGCCATGGGGGCTGGGTTAAGGAGACCCAGTACTTC. This translates into CASSHGGWVKETQYF.

This clonotype was counted at least ten times. The V call is TRBV13, the J call TRBJ2-3, with D perhaps TRBD1 (6 bases). This CDR3 spans 14 amino acids. Germline assignment: CDR1 PRHDT and CDR2 FYEKMQ (reference sequence). The V gene lost 5 bases and the J gene lost 1 base, with 10 bases spanning the gap. The CDR3 sequence: CASSRGHRTDTQYF. CDR3 nucleotide sequence: TGTGCCAGCAGCCGGGGACATCGCACAGATACGCAGTATTTT.

At least ten counts were recorded for this clonotype. The CDR3 protein is CASSRQGDTQYF. The CDR3 coding sequence is TGTGCCAGCAGCAGACAGGGGGATACGCAGTATTTT. This chain joins TRBV11-2 and TRBJ2-3; TRBD1 matches at 8 bases. V lost 5 bases, J lost 6 bases, and 1 base stayed unmatched. The germline CDR1 and CDR2 sequences are SGHAT and FQNNGV. CDR3 length: 12 amino acids. Full variable domain (rest looked up from reference TRBV11-2 and TRBJ2-3): EAGVAQSPRYKIIEKRQSVAFWCNPISGHATLYWYQQILGQGPKLLIQFQNNGVVDDSQLPKDRFSAERLKGVDSTLKIQPAKLEDSAVYLCASSRQGDTQYFGPGTRLTVL.

Only a few counts were recorded for this clonotype. The chain has TRBV19 and TRBJ1-5, with D perhaps matching TRBD1 (5 bases). Germline loops: CDR1 LNHDA, CDR2 SQIVND (reference sequence). The V end lost 7 bases, the J end lost 0 bases, and 13 bases lay between the germline ends. The length of the CDR3 is 15 residues. CDR3 in amino acids: CASTLGDYSNQPQHF. CDR3 nucleotide sequence: TGTGCCAGTACCCTGGGGGATTATAGCAATCAGCCCCAGCATTTT.

Relative to its sample, this clonotype is large. The chain carries TRBV7-9 and TRBJ1-1; D unresolved. CDR1 is SEHNR, CDR2 FQNEAQ, per germline (reference sequence). CDR3 length equals 11 residues. V lost 6 bases and J lost 4, with 6 bases in between. The CDR3 DNA is TGTGCCAGCAGTTCCAGCACTGAAGCTTTCTTT. Its protein product is CASSSSTEAFF.

Note on this clonotype: A clone one base away is much larger, so this may be a read error. This chain joins TRBV5-1 and TRBJ2-7; 7 bases agree with TRBD2. Germline-derived CDR1 and CDR2 are SGHRS and YFSETQ. The CDR3 loop spans 16 amino acids. This chain's CDR3 is CASSVGDSGIGNEPYF. Written as DNA, the CDR3 is TGCGCCAGCAGCGTCGGCGACAGCGGGATCGGTAACGAGCCGTACTTC.

The chain joins TRBV12-3 or TRBV12-4 to TRBJ2-1, with TRBD2 identical over 7 bases. This CDR3 is 14 amino acids long. The V and J ends lost 3 bases and 12 bases, in that order; junction bases with no gene match: 11. CDR3 protein: CASSFGAGDRRQFF. Here the CDR3 DNA reads TGTGCCAGCAGTTTCGGGGCGGGAGATCGGAGGCAGTTCTTC.

This clonotype was detected ten times or more. This chain uses TRBV30 with TRBJ2-1; D call uncertain. V lost 5 bases to trimming and J lost 7 bases, with 9 bases between them. Germline V CDR1 and CDR2: GTSNPN, SVGIG (reference sequence). The CDR3 has 11 residues. This CDR3 is CAWDLWNEQFF. The CDR3 nucleotides are TGTGCCTGGGATCTATGGAATGAGCAGTTCTTC.